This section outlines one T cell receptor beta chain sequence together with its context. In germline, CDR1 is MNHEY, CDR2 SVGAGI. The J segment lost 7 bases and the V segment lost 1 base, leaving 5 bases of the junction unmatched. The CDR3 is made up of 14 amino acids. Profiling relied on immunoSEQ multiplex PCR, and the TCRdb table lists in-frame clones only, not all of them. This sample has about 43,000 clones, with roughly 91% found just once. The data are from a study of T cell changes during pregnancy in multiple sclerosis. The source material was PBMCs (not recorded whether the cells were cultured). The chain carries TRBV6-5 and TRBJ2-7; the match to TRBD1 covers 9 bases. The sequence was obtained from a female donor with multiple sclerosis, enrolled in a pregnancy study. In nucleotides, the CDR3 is TGTGCCAGCAGTTACTACCCGACAGGGGGTGAGCAGTACTTC. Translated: CASSYYPTGGEQYF.